This passage covers 30 T cell receptor beta chains from one sample sequenced in a study of PD-1 blockade in classical Hodgkin lymphoma. The protocol was immunoSEQ multiplex PCR, while the TCRdb copy is restricted to in-frame clones and leaves out a portion. The sample lists about 86,000 clones, about 89% occurring once. Every one of the patients relapsed after autologous stem cell transplantation (brentuximab vedotin exposure was variable). Sample: peripheral blood mononuclear cells (PBMCs), taken at baseline. These receptors were collected from a human donor with classical Hodgkin lymphoma.

This chain joins TRBV11-2 and TRBJ2-3; D is ambiguous. Germline lookup yields CDR1 SGHAT and CDR2 FQNNGV. The CDR3 is made up of 16 amino acids. With 1 base removed from V and 1 base from J, the gap between germline ends came to 12 bases. CDR3 in amino acids: CASSLVGSAGTDTQYF. In DNA, the CDR3 is TGTGCCAGCAGCTTAGTAGGGTCGGCGGGCACAGATACGCAGTATTTT.

The chain employs TRBV6-5 and TRBJ1-3; no definite D call. V was clipped by 4 bases and J by 0 bases, with 13 bases between them. The CDR3 has 16 amino acids. Germline V gives CDR1 MNHEY, CDR2 SVGAGI. CDR3 nucleotide sequence: TGTGCCAGCAGTTCTCAGGCCCTGCTCTCTGGAAACACCATATATTTT. Protein sequence: CASSSQALLSGNTIYF.

This clone has only one observation. The chain carries TRBV7-8 and TRBJ1-4; D gene unclear. This CDR3 is 15 amino acids long. Germline loops: CDR1 SGHVS, CDR2 FQNEAQ. V was cut by 2 bases and J by 2 bases, with 9 bases left in between. CDR3 region: CASSLRDPTNEKLFF. The CDR3 nucleotides are TGTGCCAGCAGCTTACGAGACCCGACTAATGAAAAACTGTTTTTT.

This clone was seen just once. At the DNA level, this CDR3 is encoded by other sequences in the same sample as well. CDR3 loop: CASSSPRTGANYGYTF. The CDR3 bases are TGTGCCAGCAGTTCACCTCGGACAGGGGCTAACTATGGCTACACCTTC. The chain links TRBV28 to TRBJ1-2; 9 nucleotides match TRBD1. V lost 4 bases, J lost 0 bases, and 6 bases stayed unmatched. Germline CDR1 is MDHEN and CDR2 is SYDVKM. The CDR3 is made up of 16 amino acids.

The V gene is TRBV15, the J gene TRBJ2-1; TRBD1 is a possible D gene (6 bases). V was clipped by 6 bases and J by 4 bases, with 13 bases between them. CDR3 length: 14 residues. CDR1 and CDR2 from the germline V gene are LNHNV and YYDKDF (reference sequence). The CDR3 DNA follows: TGTGCCACCAGGTCGACAGGAGGTTACAATGAGCAGTTCTTC. Amino acid sequence: CATRSTGGYNEQFF. The full variable domain, with the rest looked up from reference TRBV15 and TRBJ2-1, is DAMVIQNPRYQVTQFGKPVTLSCSQTLNHNVMYWYQQKSSQAPKLLFHYYDKDFNNEADTPDNFQSRRPNTSFCFLDIRSPGLGDTAMYLCATRSTGGYNEQFFGPGTRLTVL.

For this clone: The same CDR3 can be traced to other DNA sequences in this sample. The V call is TRBV4-1, the J call TRBJ2-7, with D unclear. V was clipped by 1 base and J by 5 bases, with 15 bases between them. The germline V gene encodes CDR1 MGHRA and CDR2 YSYEKL. The CDR3 has 15 amino acids. The CDR3 reads CASSQAATPGDEQYF. The CDR3 DNA reads as TGCGCCAGCAGCCAAGCGGCCACCCCAGGCGACGAGCAGTACTTC.

The V gene is TRBV5-4, the J gene TRBJ1-1; D is uncertain. The CDR3 contains 13 residues. V was trimmed by 1 base and J by 5 bases, leaving 9 bases between them. Germline V lookup: CDR1 SGHNT, CDR2 YYREEE (reference sequence). The CDR3 nucleotides are TGTGCCAGCAGCTTGCGACCAGAAACTGAAGCTTTCTTT. Protein sequence: CASSLRPETEAFF.

This chain connects TRBV7-6 to TRBJ1-5, with 7 bases identical to TRBD1. From germline, CDR1 is SGHVS and CDR2 FNYEAQ. Losses at the gene ends were 5 bases for V and 4 bases for J; bases not matched to a gene: 2. This CDR3 is 13 amino acids long. The CDR3 loop is CASSRDRNQPQHF. The CDR3 region has the DNA TGTGCCAGCAGCCGGGACAGAAATCAGCCCCAGCATTTT.

The V call is TRBV6-5, the J call TRBJ2-1, with 13 nucleotides matching TRBD2. CDR1 MNHEY and CDR2 SVGAGI come from the germline V gene. The CDR3 consists of 16 residues. Unmatched junction bases numbered 4, after V lost 0 bases and J lost 8 bases. CDR3 sequence: CASSYSGLAGNYEQFF. The CDR3 DNA is TGTGCCAGCAGTTACTCGGGACTAGCGGGAAACTATGAGCAGTTCTTC.

This clone came up a few times. In the same sample, other DNA sequences code for this CDR3. V is TRBV20-1 and J is TRBJ1-2; D gene uncertain. The CDR3 extends over 10 amino acids. Trimming left V 3 bases short and J 4 bases short, with 3 bases between. Looked up from germline, CDR1 is DFQATT and CDR2 is SNEGSKA (reference sequence). CDR3 sequence (DNA): TGCAGTGCTAGGACCTATGGCTACACCTTC. It yields the protein CSARTYGYTF.

The chain joins TRBV11-2 to TRBJ2-7; TRBD1 or TRBD2 may be the D gene (5 bases each). V lost 5 bases, J lost 0 bases, and 17 bases lay in between. Germline CDR1 is SGHAT and CDR2 is FQNNGV. This CDR3 has 16 residues. This chain's CDR3 is CASSLPHKGSSYEQYF. The CDR3, as DNA: TGTGCCAGCAGCCTGCCCCACAAGGGGAGCTCCTACGAGCAGTACTTC.

This rearrangement joins TRBV7-9 to TRBJ2-1; 9 nucleotides agree with TRBD2. This CDR3 has 15 amino acids. V was clipped by 2 bases and J by 6 bases; unmatched bases: 5. Germline V lookup: CDR1 SEHNR, CDR2 FQNEAQ (reference sequence). CDR3 protein: CASSLRGREPNEQFF. CDR3 in DNA: TGTGCCAGCAGCTTACGCGGGAGGGAGCCCAATGAGCAGTTCTTC.

The chain has TRBV6-4 and TRBJ2-2, with D perhaps being TRBD1 or TRBD2 (6 bases each). This CDR3 contains 14 residues. The germline gives CDR1 MRHNA, CDR2 SNTAGT. V was pared by 6 bases and J by 3 bases, with 11 bases between. The CDR3 DNA reads as TGTGCCAGCAGGGGGGGCCGTCACACCGGGGAGCTGTTTTTT. This codes for CASRGGRHTGELFF.

The gene calls are TRBV2 and TRBJ2-5; 8 positions match TRBD1. The CDR3 is 15 residues long. Germline CDR1 SNHLY, CDR2 FYNNEI. V dropped 10 bases and J dropped 5; count of bases not matched to a gene: 15. The CDR3 DNA is TGTGCCACCTATTTCCCCCAGGGGGCCAGTGAGACCCAGTACTTC. Amino acids: CATYFPQGASETQYF.

Only a few counts were recorded for this clone. The chain combines TRBV6-1 with TRBJ2-7; TRBD2 matches 9 bases. Germline CDR1 and CDR2: MNHNS and SASEGT. Losses at the gene ends were 3 bases for V and 2 bases for J; bases not matched to a gene: 5. CDR3 length: 15 residues. The CDR3 loop reads CASSDFPSGAYEQYF. CDR3 in DNA: TGTGCCAGCAGTGATTTTCCTAGCGGGGCCTACGAGCAGTACTTC.

There are a few counts of this clone. The chain recombines TRBV10-2 with TRBJ1-2, with TRBD1 matching 8 bases. CDR3 size: 14 residues. V shed 3 bases, J shed 7 bases, and the junction held 7 bases outside the gene matches. CDR1 WSHSY and CDR2 SAAADI come from the germline V gene. The CDR3 DNA reads as TGCGCCAGCAGTGAAAACCAGGGGGCTAGTGGCTACACCTTC. Amino acid sequence: CASSENQGASGYTF.

This clone was observed once. The chain couples TRBV14 to TRBJ1-1; a weak D match, TRBD1 (6 bases). CDR1 and CDR2 (germline): SGHDN, FVKESK. The CDR3 extends over 12 amino acids. Trimming removed 2 bases at V and 11 bases at J, with 12 bases between. The chain's CDR3 is CASSQRDNSAFF. The CDR3 DNA sequence: TGTGCCAGCAGCCAACGGGACAATTCGGCTTTCTTT. The full variable domain, completed using reference TRBV14 and TRBJ1-1, is EAGVTQFPSHSVIEKGQTVTLRCDPISGHDNLYWYRRVMGKEIKFLLHFVKESKQDESGMPNNRFLAERTGGTYSTLKVQPAELEDSGVYFCASSQRDNSAFFGQGTRLTVV.

The chain employs TRBV4-1 and TRBJ2-5; D uncertain. Germline-derived CDR1 and CDR2 are MGHRA and YSYEKL. The CDR3 is 14 residues long. V was cut by 1 base and J by 0 bases, with 6 bases left in between. As DNA, the CDR3 is TGCGCCAGCAGCCAAGTGAGGAACCAAGAGACCCAGTACTTC. This encodes CASSQVRNQETQYF.

This chain uses TRBV30 with TRBJ2-5; the D is unclear. The V and J ends lost 4 bases and 1 base respectively, with 13 bases between them. Germline loops: CDR1 GTSNPN, CDR2 SVGIG (reference sequence). The length of the CDR3 is 14 residues. CDR3: CAWIRWGSQETQYF. The CDR3 region has the DNA TGTGCCTGGATCAGGTGGGGATCCCAAGAGACCCAGTACTTC.

The chain has TRBV2 and TRBJ2-2; possible D gene TRBD1, 5 bases. Deletions cut 4 bases from V and 0 bases from J, with 12 bases between. The CDR3 extends over 16 amino acids. CDR1 and CDR2 (germline): SNHLY, FYNNEI. This CDR3 reads CASSVLGPSNTGELFF. In nucleotides, the CDR3 is TGTGCCAGCAGTGTTTTGGGGCCGTCGAACACCGGGGAGCTGTTTTTT.

The chain has TRBV11-1 and TRBJ2-7; 10 positions agree with TRBD2. The CDR3 length is 16 residues. Germline assignment: CDR1 SGHAT and CDR2 FQDESV (reference sequence). Germline trimming cut 5 bases from V and 3 bases from J; bases unmatched to any gene: 10. The CDR3 loop reads CASSPRTSGAGYEQYF. CDR3 nucleotide sequence: TGTGCCAGCAGCCCCAGGACTAGCGGAGCCGGCTACGAGCAGTACTTC.

The chain employs TRBV30 and TRBJ2-7; 7 bases agree with TRBD2. Germline V gives CDR1 GTSNPN, CDR2 SVGIG (reference sequence). Trimming cost V 1 base and J 5 bases; bases outside gene matches: 5. The CDR3 runs 13 residues. The CDR3 DNA sequence: TGTGCCTGGAGTGGGAGACTAGCAGACGAGCAGTACTTC. This gives the protein CAWSGRLADEQYF.

This chain connects TRBV18 to TRBJ2-4; D is perhaps TRBD2 (5 bases). The CDR3 runs to 14 residues. Trimming pared 3 bases from V and 7 bases from J, leaving 13 bases between. CDR1 and CDR2 (germline): KGHSH, LQKENI. Here the CDR3 reads CASSPSVNGNIQYF. CDR3 nucleotide sequence: TGTGCCAGCTCACCTAGCGTCAACGGGAACATTCAGTACTTC.

The rearrangement uses TRBV4-3 and TRBJ2-7; tentatively, D is TRBD1 (7 bases). The ends were cut back, 1 base at V and 6 bases at J, with 16 bases in the middle. CDR1 and CDR2 from the germline V gene are LGHNA and YSLEER. CDR3 length: 15 amino acids. DNA for the CDR3: TGCGCCAGCAGCCAAGGACTCGGAGGGGGCGGCGAGCAGTACTTC. This gives the protein CASSQGLGGGGEQYF.

This clone was detected only once. The chain is built from TRBV7-9 and TRBJ2-1, with D tentatively TRBD2 (6 bases). CDR1 and CDR2 (germline): SEHNR, FQNEAQ (reference sequence). The CDR3 runs 16 residues. V was shortened by 0 bases and J by 5 bases, with 14 bases between the two germline ends. The CDR3 region is CASSLARSGLNNEQFF. CDR3 coding DNA: TGTGCCAGCAGCTTAGCCAGGAGCGGGTTGAACAATGAGCAGTTCTTC.

The chain carries TRBV2 and TRBJ2-2; the D call may be TRBD1 or TRBD2 (5 bases each). The CDR3 totals 13 residues. Trimming took off 7 bases at V and 6 bases at J, with 12 bases between the two ends. The germline V gene has CDR1 SNHLY and CDR2 FYNNEI. The CDR3 loop is CASKPMGPGELFF. CDR3 DNA: TGTGCCAGCAAGCCCATGGGACCCGGGGAGCTGTTTTTT.

The chain uses TRBV25-1 and TRBJ2-1; TRBD1 matches 9 bases. J was trimmed by 2 bases and V by 4 bases; bases with no gene match: 9. Germline loops: CDR1 MGHDK, CDR2 SYGVNS. The CDR3 covers 17 residues. The DNA of the CDR3 is TGTGCCAGCAGTGCTCAACCGGGACAGGGACCCTACAATGAGCAGTTCTTC. Translated, it gives CASSAQPGQGPYNEQFF.

The CDR3 DNA follows: TGTGCCAGCAGCTACGAGCAGGGGAAACTGTTTTTT. This codes for CASSYEQGKLFF. V usage is TRBV7-9 and J usage is TRBJ1-4; TRBD1 might be the D (6 bases). V was clipped by 4 bases and J by 11 bases, with 11 bases between them. CDR3 length: 12 amino acids. The germline V gene has CDR1 SEHNR and CDR2 FQNEAQ (reference sequence).

The V call is TRBV2, the J call TRBJ1-1; no clear D gene. Germline loops: CDR1 SNHLY, CDR2 FYNNEI. The CDR3 runs to 13 residues. The V end lost 8 bases, the J end lost 3 bases, and 13 bases lay between the germline ends. CDR3 sequence reads: CASDPLGDTEAFF. The CDR3 nucleotides read TGTGCCAGCGACCCGCTTGGGGACACTGAAGCTTTCTTT. The full variable domain, rest sourced from reference TRBV2 and TRBJ1-1, is EPEVTQTPSHQVTQMGQEVILRCVPISNHLYFYWYRQILGQKVEFLVSFYNNEISEKSEIFDDQFSVERPDGSNFTLKIRSTKLEDSAMYFCASDPLGDTEAFFGQGTRLTVV.

The V and J genes are TRBV2 and TRBJ2-1; 10 bases line up with TRBD2. The CDR3 sequence is 16 residues long. V gave up 5 bases and J gave up 0 bases; unmatched junction bases: 4. Germline assignment: CDR1 SNHLY and CDR2 FYNNEI. The CDR3: CASSPPSGSSYNEQFF. DNA of the CDR3: TGTGCCAGCAGTCCCCCTAGCGGGAGCTCCTACAATGAGCAGTTCTTC.